The next 28 T cell receptor beta chains were all read from a single sample in a study of T cells after yellow fever vaccination. TCRdb recomputed calls from the 5' RACE reads with MiXCR, one row per CDR3 protein. Among around 250,000 distinct CDR3 sequences, about 7% were seen once, and the ten largest hold roughly 0.9%. The source material was CD4+ T cells sorted from PBMCs, sampled 15 days after the yellow fever booster vaccination. All receptors come from a man younger than 40 who received the YFV17D yellow fever vaccine.

This clonotype was detected only a few times. The chain has TRBV20-1 and TRBJ2-5; TRBD1 is a possible D gene (5 bases). V gave up 3 bases and J gave up 0 bases, with 5 bases separating them. CDR3 length: 12 residues. The germline V gene has CDR1 DFQATT and CDR2 SNEGSKA (reference sequence). CDR3 loop: CSARTDQETQYF. As DNA, the CDR3 is TGCAGTGCTAGGACAGACCAAGAGACCCAGTACTTC.

There are a few counts of this clonotype. This rearrangement joins TRBV20-1 to TRBJ2-7, with D unclear. There are 11 residues in the CDR3. Germline CDR1 is DFQATT and CDR2 is SNEGSKA (reference sequence). V lost 4 bases and J lost 6, with 10 bases in between. In DNA, the CDR3 is TGCAGTGCTAATCGCATTACCGAGCAGTACTTC. This codes for CSANRITEQYF.

Ten or more counts support this clonotype. CDR3 region: CASSLASRLASGELFF. The CDR3 DNA reads as TGCGCCAGCAGCTTGGCATCACGACTAGCGTCCGGGGAGCTGTTTTTT. The chain employs TRBV5-1 and TRBJ2-2; 8 bases fit TRBD2. The CDR3 has 16 amino acids. Losses at the gene ends were 0 bases for V and 6 bases for J; bases not matched to a gene: 7. Germline values: CDR1 SGHRS, CDR2 YFSETQ. Full variable domain (rest looked up from reference TRBV5-1 and TRBJ2-2): KAGVTQTPRYLIKTRGQQVTLSCSPISGHRSVSWYQQTPGQGLQFLFEYFSETQRNKGNFPGRFSGRQFSNSRSEMNVSTLELGDSALYLCASSLASRLASGELFFGEGSRLTVL.

This clonotype was seen repeatedly, ten times or more. The J gene is TRBJ2-1, the V gene TRBV3-1; 7 bases line up with TRBD2. With V trimmed by 3 bases and J by 4 bases, 9 bases remained unmatched. The CDR3 sequence is 16 residues long. The germline CDR1 and CDR2 sequences are LGHDT and YNNKEL (reference sequence). The CDR3 DNA is TGTGCCAGCAGCCATTGGGGCGGGAGAGTTTACAATGAGCAGTTCTTC. Protein: CASSHWGGRVYNEQFF.

J is TRBJ1-2 and V is TRBV20-1; perhaps TRBD1 as D (5 bases). Germline V lookup: CDR1 DFQATT, CDR2 SNEGSKA (reference sequence). V dropped 3 bases and J dropped 4 bases, with 12 bases sitting between them. This CDR3 spans 13 amino acids. CDR3 nucleotides: TGCAGTGCTAGGGGGACGTGGCCCTATGGCTACACCTTC. This sequence encodes CSARGTWPYGYTF.

This clonotype has more than one count but fewer than ten. The chain has TRBV7-2 and TRBJ2-2; 7 bases line up with TRBD2. The CDR3 extends over 16 amino acids. Germline values: CDR1 SGHTA, CDR2 FQGNSA. The junction had 10 bases not matched to a gene; V was cut back by 3 bases and J by 6 bases. CDR3 region: CASSLGRAGIAGELFF. CDR3 in DNA: TGTGCCAGCAGCTTGGGGAGAGCGGGAATAGCCGGGGAGCTGTTTTTT.

This clonotype has a handful of counts. The chain uses TRBV7-2 and TRBJ2-1; tentatively, D is TRBD1 or TRBD2 (6 bases each). V was cut by 2 bases and J by 7 bases, with 12 bases left in between. Germline CDR1 is SGHTA and CDR2 is FQGNSA. CDR3 size: 14 residues. The CDR3 loop reads CASSLRGRRNEQFF. In DNA form, the CDR3 reads TGTGCCAGCAGCTTACGGGGGCGACGGAATGAGCAGTTCTTC.

The chain joins TRBV30 to TRBJ2-3, with 7 bases matching TRBD2. With 5 bases clipped from V and 2 bases from J, the junction kept 10 bases outside the gene matches. CDR3 length: 15 residues. Germline CDR1 reads GTSNPN; CDR2 reads SVGIG (reference sequence). Here the CDR3 DNA reads TGTGCCTGGGTCATGGGGCTAGCGGCCACAGATACGCAGTATTTT. Translating it yields CAWVMGLAATDTQYF.

As concerns this clonotype: A read error may explain this, as a much larger clone is one base away. This rearrangement joins TRBV7-2 to TRBJ2-1; 7 positions match TRBD2. Per germline, CDR1 SGHTA and CDR2 FQGNSA. The CDR3 has 17 amino acids. The CDR3 is CATSLALRGSSYNEQFF. For the CDR3, the DNA is TGTGCCACCAGCTTAGCTCTGCGCGGGAGCTCCTACAATGAGCAGTTCTTC.

This clonotype was observed a handful of times. The chain carries TRBV5-1 and TRBJ2-7; 7 nucleotides line up with TRBD1. The germline gives CDR1 SGHRS, CDR2 YFSETQ. The CDR3 length is 12 residues. V lost 5 bases to trimming and J lost 5 bases; unmatched junction nucleotides: 4. The CDR3 sequence: CASSPTGDEQYF. Here the CDR3 DNA reads TGCGCCAGCAGTCCAACAGGGGACGAGCAGTACTTC.

This rearrangement joins TRBV19 to TRBJ2-4; tentative D call: TRBD2 (5 bases). Germline V gives CDR1 LNHDA, CDR2 SQIVND (reference sequence). The CDR3 spans 17 residues. V was clipped by 3 bases and J by 0 bases, with 15 bases between them. CDR3 sequence (DNA): TGTGCCAGTAGTATTCTAACGGACTCCCTAGCCAAAAACATTCAGTACTTC. Its translation: CASSILTDSLAKNIQYF.

As to this clonotype: A much larger clonotype is one base distant, so this may be a read error. The V call is TRBV7-2, the J call TRBJ2-1; a possible D gene is TRBD2 (5 bases). There are 15 residues in the CDR3. Germline CDR1 and CDR2: SGHTA and FQGNSA. The CDR3 region has the DNA TGTGCCAGCAGCTTAAGTCTTTCGGGAAGGCCGGGGTGGATCTTC. Translation: CASSLSLSGRPGWIF.

This clonotype was found many times. This chain joins TRBV6-5 and TRBJ2-5; 10 nucleotides match TRBD2. The CDR3 length is 19 residues. Germline V gives CDR1 MNHEY, CDR2 SVGAGI. V lost 3 bases and J lost 1; bases outside the gene matches: 14. CDR3 amino acids: CASSYGQSIAGGAQETQYF. CDR3 nucleotide sequence: TGTGCCAGCAGTTATGGGCAATCGATAGCGGGAGGAGCCCAAGAGACCCAGTACTTC.

There are many counts of this clonotype. The chain combines TRBV24-1 with TRBJ2-5; D not certain. This CDR3 is 20 amino acids long. The germline gives CDR1 KGHDR, CDR2 SFDVKD. Trimming took 3 bases from V and 5 from J, leaving 30 bases between them. The CDR3 nucleotides read TGTGCCACCAGTGATCTCCACGGTTTGGGCAGGCGCGGAACCGTGGAGACCCAGTACTTC. It translates to CATSDLHGLGRRGTVETQYF.

The gene calls are TRBV20-1 and TRBJ2-1; tentatively, D is TRBD1 or TRBD2 (5 bases each). The CDR3 sequence is 15 residues long. Per the germline V gene, CDR1 is DFQATT and CDR2 is SNEGSKA (reference sequence). The ends were cut back, 4 bases at V and 7 bases at J, with 20 bases in the middle. CDR3 DNA: TGCAGTGCTAAGAGTCCGGGACGGATGTTAAATGAGCAGTTCTTC. Translating it yields CSAKSPGRMLNEQFF.

This clonotype showed up just a few times. This chain connects TRBV7-2 to TRBJ2-1, with D perhaps matching TRBD2 (5 bases). The length of the CDR3 is 13 residues. V shed 5 bases and J shed 5 bases, with 10 bases lying between them. Germline values: CDR1 SGHTA, CDR2 FQGNSA. CDR3 coding DNA: TGTGCCAGCAGCCCGAGCGGAGACAATGAGCAGTTCTTC. Its translation: CASSPSGDNEQFF.

This clonotype has a count of ten or more. V is TRBV5-1 and J is TRBJ2-1; D remains ambiguous. CDR3 size: 14 residues. Germline V gives CDR1 SGHRS, CDR2 YFSETQ. V lost 5 bases and J lost 0, with 9 bases in between. This chain's CDR3 is CASRSDPSYNEQFF. The CDR3 region has the DNA TGCGCCAGCAGGTCGGACCCCTCCTACAATGAGCAGTTCTTC. Drawing the rest from reference TRBV5-1 and TRBJ2-1, the complete variable domain is KAGVTQTPRYLIKTRGQQVTLSCSPISGHRSVSWYQQTPGQGLQFLFEYFSETQRNKGNFPGRFSGRQFSNSRSEMNVSTLELGDSALYLCASRSDPSYNEQFFGPGTRLTVL.

This clonotype was seen a handful of times. The chain carries TRBV6-6 and TRBJ1-4, with no clear D. In germline, CDR1 is MNHNY, CDR2 SVGAGI (reference sequence). The CDR3 is made up of 13 amino acids. Deletions cut 2 bases from V and 7 bases from J, with 8 bases between. The CDR3 DNA reads as TGTGCCAGCAGTTACAAGGGTCCTGAAAAACTGTTTTTT. Translation: CASSYKGPEKLFF.

This clonotype was seen at least ten times. This chain connects TRBV19 to TRBJ2-3; TRBD2 aligns across 7 bases. Germline V gives CDR1 LNHDA, CDR2 SQIVND (reference sequence). The CDR3 extends over 15 amino acids. Trimming removed 3 bases from V and 2 bases from J; junction bases left unmatched: 5. Here the CDR3 reads CASSMGGAITDTQYF. The CDR3 bases are TGTGCCAGTAGTATGGGAGGGGCGATCACAGATACGCAGTATTTT.

This clonotype was seen more than once but under ten times. The chain is built from TRBV24-1 and TRBJ2-1; D may be TRBD1 (5 bases). Germline CDR1 reads KGHDR; CDR2 reads SFDVKD. V lost 2 bases and J lost 10, with 11 bases in between. The CDR3 has 13 residues. CDR3: CATSDSGIKEQFF. The CDR3 DNA is TGTGCCACCAGTGATTCAGGGATTAAGGAGCAGTTCTTC.

This clonotype has just a few counts. The chain joins TRBV20-1 to TRBJ2-3, with no clear D. The CDR3 runs 13 residues. The V gene lost 5 bases and the J gene lost 4 bases, with 13 bases spanning the gap. Germline CDR1 DFQATT, CDR2 SNEGSKA (reference sequence). CDR3 nucleotide sequence: TGCAGTGCTCTGGGAACACCTCCAGATACGCAGTATTTT. It yields the protein CSALGTPPDTQYF.

This clonotype has only a few counts. One end of the junction does not line up with germline, which may come from a read error. The chain has TRBV7-7 and TRBJ2-2; a possible D gene is TRBD2 (5 bases). Germline V gene data show CDR1 as SSHAT and CDR2 as FNYEAQ (reference sequence). The CDR3 contains 16 residues. DNA for the CDR3: TGTGCTAGCAGCTTAGTGGTCCGGGGGAACACCGGGGAGCTGTTTTTT. It yields the protein CASSLVVRGNTGELFF.

This clonotype was detected a few times. This chain links TRBV28 with TRBJ2-2, with 7 bases identical to TRBD1. The junction had 9 bases not matched to a gene; V was cut back by 4 bases and J by 7 bases. The V gene's germline CDR1 is MDHEN and CDR2 SYDVKM. This CDR3 contains 15 residues. CDR3 coding DNA: TGTGCCAGCAGTTCGACAGGGTTTAGTAGCGGGGAGCTGTTTTTT. This gives the protein CASSSTGFSSGELFF.

This clonotype was seen many times. The rearrangement links TRBV5-1 to TRBJ2-7; TRBD1 matches 9 bases. The V gene's germline CDR1 is SGHRS and CDR2 YFSETQ. CDR3 length equals 14 residues. V was pared by 3 bases and J by 5 bases, with 6 bases of the junction left unmatched. CDR3 amino acids: CASSSGQGQNEQYF. The CDR3 DNA is TGCGCCAGCAGCTCCGGACAGGGGCAGAACGAGCAGTACTTC.

This chain uses TRBV20-1 with TRBJ2-3, with a tentative D call TRBD2 (6 bases). The CDR3 is 14 residues long. Germline assignment: CDR1 DFQATT and CDR2 SNEGSKA (reference sequence). Here the CDR3 reads CSAPLATRTDTQYF. In DNA form, the CDR3 reads TGCAGCGCCCCTCTAGCGACACGCACAGATACGCAGTATTTT.

The chain joins TRBV5-1 to TRBJ2-3; no clear D gene. V was clipped by 0 bases and J by 6 bases, with 14 bases between them. Germline CDR1 SGHRS, CDR2 YFSETQ. CDR3 size: 15 residues. For the CDR3, the DNA is TGCGCCAGCAGCTTGGGTATTGGTACCGACGATACGCAGTATTTT. This translates into CASSLGIGTDDTQYF.

This clonotype was observed many times. The rearrangement joins TRBV20-1 to TRBJ2-4; TRBD1 or TRBD2 may be the D gene (5 bases each). Germline CDR1 DFQATT, CDR2 SNEGSKA (reference sequence). There are 13 residues in the CDR3. The V end lost 6 bases, the J end lost 2 bases, and 11 bases lay between the germline ends. The CDR3 loop reads CSALGATKNIQYF. DNA for the CDR3: TGCAGTGCCCTCGGGGCCACCAAAAACATTCAGTACTTC.

The sample holds many counts of this clonotype. The V gene is TRBV29-1, the J gene TRBJ2-3; TRBD1 matches at 10 bases. Germline V gene lookup returns CDR1 SQVTM and CDR2 ANQGSEA. The CDR3 runs to 16 residues. V trimming: 6 bases; J trimming: 0 bases; junction bases outside the gene matches: 9. The DNA of the CDR3 is TGCAGCGTGACAGGGGGCTTTGAAAGAAGCACAGATACGCAGTATTTT. Its protein is CSVTGGFERSTDTQYF.